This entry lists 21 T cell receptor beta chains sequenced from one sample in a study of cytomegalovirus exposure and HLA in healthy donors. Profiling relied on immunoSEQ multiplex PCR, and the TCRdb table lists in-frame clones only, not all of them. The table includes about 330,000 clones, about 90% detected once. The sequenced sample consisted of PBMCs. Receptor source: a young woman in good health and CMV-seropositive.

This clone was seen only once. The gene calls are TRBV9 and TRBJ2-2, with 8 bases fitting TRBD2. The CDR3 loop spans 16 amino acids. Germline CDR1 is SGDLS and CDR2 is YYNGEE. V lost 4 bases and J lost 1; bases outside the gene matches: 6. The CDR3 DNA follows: TGTGCCAGCAGCTGGGGGCTAGCGGGGAACACCGGGGAGCTGTTTTTT. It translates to CASSWGLAGNTGELFF.

CDR3 DNA sequence: TGTGCCAGCAGCCCCGGGGCGTCCTACGAGCAGTACTTC. Amino acids: CASSPGASYEQYF. This chain uses TRBV7-7 with TRBJ2-7; possibly TRBD1 or TRBD2 for D (5 bases each). This CDR3 comprises 13 residues. Germline loops: CDR1 SSHAT, CDR2 FNYEAQ (reference sequence). V lost 5 bases to trimming and J lost 1 base, with 9 bases between them. Looking up the rest from reference TRBV7-7 and TRBJ2-7 gives the full variable domain: GAGVSQSPRYKVTKRGQDVTLRCDPISSHATLYWYQQALGQGPEFLTYFNYEAQPDKSGLPSDRFSAERPEGSISTLTIQRTEQRDSAMYRCASSPGASYEQYFGPGTRLTVT.

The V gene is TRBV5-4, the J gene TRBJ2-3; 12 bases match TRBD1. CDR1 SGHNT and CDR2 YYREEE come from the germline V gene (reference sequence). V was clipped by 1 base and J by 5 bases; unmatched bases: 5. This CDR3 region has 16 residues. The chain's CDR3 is CASSLMGQGAVDTQYF. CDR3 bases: TGTGCCAGCAGCTTGATGGGACAGGGGGCCGTAGATACGCAGTATTTT.

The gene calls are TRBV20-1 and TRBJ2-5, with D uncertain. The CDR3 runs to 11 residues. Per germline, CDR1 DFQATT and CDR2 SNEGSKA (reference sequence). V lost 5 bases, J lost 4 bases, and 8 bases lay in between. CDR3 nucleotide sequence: TGCAGTGCTTCGCGTTTAGAGACCCAGTACTTC. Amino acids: CSASRLETQYF.

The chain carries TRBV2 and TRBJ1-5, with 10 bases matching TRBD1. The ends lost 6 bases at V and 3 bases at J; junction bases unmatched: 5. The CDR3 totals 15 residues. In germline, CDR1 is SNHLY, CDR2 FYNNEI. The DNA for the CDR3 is TGTGCCAGCAGCCGGGACAGGGGATCCAATCAGCCCCAGCATTTT. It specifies CASSRDRGSNQPQHF.

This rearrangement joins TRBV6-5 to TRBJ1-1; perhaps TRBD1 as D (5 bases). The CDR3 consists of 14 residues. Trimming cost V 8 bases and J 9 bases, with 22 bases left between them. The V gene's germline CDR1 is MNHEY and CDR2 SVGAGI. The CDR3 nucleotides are TGTGCCAGCCGGGAGCGCGGGACTAATCTCCAAGCTTTCTTT. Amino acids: CASRERGTNLQAFF.

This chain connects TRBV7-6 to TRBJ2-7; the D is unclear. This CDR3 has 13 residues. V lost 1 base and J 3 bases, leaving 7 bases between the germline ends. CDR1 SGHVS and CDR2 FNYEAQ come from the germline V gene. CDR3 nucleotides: TGTGCCAGCAGCTTAGACAGCCACTACGAGCAGTACTTC. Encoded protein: CASSLDSHYEQYF.

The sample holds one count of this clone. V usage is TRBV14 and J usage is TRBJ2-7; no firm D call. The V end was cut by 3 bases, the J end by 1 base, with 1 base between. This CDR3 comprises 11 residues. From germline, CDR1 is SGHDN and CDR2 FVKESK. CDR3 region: CASSQSYEQYF. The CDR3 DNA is TGTGCCAGCAGCCAGTCCTACGAGCAGTACTTC.

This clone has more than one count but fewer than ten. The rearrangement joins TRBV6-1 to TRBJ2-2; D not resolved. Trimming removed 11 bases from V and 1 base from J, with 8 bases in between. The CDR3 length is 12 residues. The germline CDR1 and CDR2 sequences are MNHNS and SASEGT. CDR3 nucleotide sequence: TGTGCCTCGCGCAGGAACACCGGGGAGCTGTTTTTT. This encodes CASRRNTGELFF.

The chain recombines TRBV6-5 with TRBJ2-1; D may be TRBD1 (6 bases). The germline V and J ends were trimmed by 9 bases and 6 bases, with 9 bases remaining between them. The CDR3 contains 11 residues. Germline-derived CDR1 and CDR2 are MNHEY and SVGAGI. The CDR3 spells CASTQGNEQFF. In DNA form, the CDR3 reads TGTGCCAGTACACAGGGCAATGAGCAGTTCTTC.

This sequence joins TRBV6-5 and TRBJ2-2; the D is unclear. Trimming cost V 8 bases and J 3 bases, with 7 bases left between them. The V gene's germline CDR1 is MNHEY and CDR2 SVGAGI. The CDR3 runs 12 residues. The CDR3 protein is CASVGDTGELFF. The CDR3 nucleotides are TGTGCCAGCGTAGGTGACACCGGGGAGCTGTTTTTT.

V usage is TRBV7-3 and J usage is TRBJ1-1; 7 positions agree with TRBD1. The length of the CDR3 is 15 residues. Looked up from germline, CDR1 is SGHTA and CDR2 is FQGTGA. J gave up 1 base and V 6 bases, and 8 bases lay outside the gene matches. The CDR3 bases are TGTGCCAGCAGTGAGGCCGGGACAGCGAACACTGAAGCTTTCTTT. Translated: CASSEAGTANTEAFF.

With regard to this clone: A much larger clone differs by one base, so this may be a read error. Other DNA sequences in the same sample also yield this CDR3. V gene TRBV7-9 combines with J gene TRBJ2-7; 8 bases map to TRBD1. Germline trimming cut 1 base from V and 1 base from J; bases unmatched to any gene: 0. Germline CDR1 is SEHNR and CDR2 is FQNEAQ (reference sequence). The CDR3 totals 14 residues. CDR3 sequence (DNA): TGTGCCAGCAGCTTAGGGACAGGGTCCTACGAGCAGTACTTC. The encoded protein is CASSLGTGSYEQYF.

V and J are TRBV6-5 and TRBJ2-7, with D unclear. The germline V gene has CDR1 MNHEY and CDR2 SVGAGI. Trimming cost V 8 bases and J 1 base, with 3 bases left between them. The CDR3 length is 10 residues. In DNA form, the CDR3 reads TGTGCCAGCGGATCCTACGAGCAGTACTTC. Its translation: CASGSYEQYF.

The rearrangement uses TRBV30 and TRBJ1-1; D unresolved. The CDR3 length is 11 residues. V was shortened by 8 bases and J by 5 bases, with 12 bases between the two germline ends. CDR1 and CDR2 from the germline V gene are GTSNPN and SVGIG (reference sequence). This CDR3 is CAQSRKTEAFF. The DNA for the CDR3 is TGTGCCCAGTCCCGGAAGACTGAAGCTTTCTTT.

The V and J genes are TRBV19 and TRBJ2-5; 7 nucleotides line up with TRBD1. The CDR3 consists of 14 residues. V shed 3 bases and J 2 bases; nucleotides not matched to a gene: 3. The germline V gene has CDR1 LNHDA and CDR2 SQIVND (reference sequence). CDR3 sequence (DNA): TGTGCCAGTAGTATTAGGGACAGTCAAGAGACCCAGTACTTC. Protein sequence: CASSIRDSQETQYF.

The CDR3 sequence: CASKQDSYNEQFF. The CDR3 DNA reads TGTGCCAGCAAACAGGACTCCTACAATGAGCAGTTCTTC. This chain joins TRBV25-1 and TRBJ2-1; possible D gene TRBD1, 5 bases. Trimming cost V 7 bases and J 0 bases, with 7 bases left between them. CDR3 size: 13 residues. In germline, CDR1 is MGHDK, CDR2 SYGVNS.

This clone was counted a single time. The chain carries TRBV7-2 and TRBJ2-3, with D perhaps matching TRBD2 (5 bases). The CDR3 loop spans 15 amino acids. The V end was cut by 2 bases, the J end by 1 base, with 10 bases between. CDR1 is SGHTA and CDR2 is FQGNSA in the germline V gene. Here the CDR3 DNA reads TGTGCCAGCAGCTTACAGGTCGGGGGCACAGATACGCAGTATTTT. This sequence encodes CASSLQVGGTDTQYF. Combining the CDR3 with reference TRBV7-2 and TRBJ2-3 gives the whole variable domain GAGVSQSPSNKVTEKGKDVELRCDPISGHTALYWYRQSLGQGLEFLIYFQGNSAPDKSGLPSDRFSAERTGGSVSTLTIQRTQQEDSAVYLCASSLQVGGTDTQYFGPGTRLTVL.

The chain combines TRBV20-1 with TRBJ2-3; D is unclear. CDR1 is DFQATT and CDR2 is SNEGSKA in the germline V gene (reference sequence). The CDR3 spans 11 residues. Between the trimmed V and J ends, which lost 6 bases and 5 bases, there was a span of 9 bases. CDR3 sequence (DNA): TGCAGTGCCGACATGCTAGATACGCAGTATTTT. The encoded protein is CSADMLDTQYF.

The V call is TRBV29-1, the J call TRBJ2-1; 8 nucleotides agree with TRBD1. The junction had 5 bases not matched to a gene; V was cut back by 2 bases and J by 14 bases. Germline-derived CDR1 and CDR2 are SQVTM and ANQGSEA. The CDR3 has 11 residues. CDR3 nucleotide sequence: TGCAGCGTTGAACCCCGACAGGGGAAGTTCTTC. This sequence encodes CSVEPRQGKFF.

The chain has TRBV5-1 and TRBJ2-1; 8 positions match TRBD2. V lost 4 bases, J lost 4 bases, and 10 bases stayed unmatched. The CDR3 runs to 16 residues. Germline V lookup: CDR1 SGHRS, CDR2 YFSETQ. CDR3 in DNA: TGCGCCAGCAGCCTCGGTCTAGCGGGTTCTTACAATGAGCAGTTCTTC. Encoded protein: CASSLGLAGSYNEQFF.